Here is one TCR beta chain with its context. Its antigen has not been determined. No much larger clonotype is one base removed from it; base qualities were not supplied. This entry is derived from a study of CD4 T cells in relation to SARS-CoV-2 and coronaviruses (TCRdb year 2021). The study in broad terms: In the ViraFEST assay, PBMCs were cultured with antigen for approximately 10 days, after which TCR beta CDR3s were sequenced to identify antigen-specific clonal expansions. Shared crossreactive spike epitopes were mapped to their HLA restriction using patient-derived lymphoblastoid cell lines. At the level of individual TCR clonotypes, the study measured memory CD4+ T cell crossreactivity between SARS-CoV-2 spike protein and common cold coronavirus spike proteins. A different TCR-beta assay, based on Illumina, was used to sequence expansion assays from other donors in the study. The full convalescent cohort of over 10 patients had a median age of around 38 years, ranging from roughly 21 to 72 years. Among the approximately twelve convalescent patients, 8 males and 4 females were included, and two of the subjects were Hispanic. Samples from three pre-COVID donors and the naive versus memory experiments were sequenced with the Adaptive Biotechnologies TCR-sequencing kit; other data were Illumina-based. Results the study describes overall, beyond this receptor: Pre-pandemic and post-infection samples were not both contributed by any donor, so tracing of the source of pre-existing responses was limited. Because the crossreactivity analysis focused on spike protein, crossreactivity against other viral proteins was not assessed. Roughly 65% of donors had memory CD4+ clonotypes that crossrecognized SARS-CoV-2 and at least one common cold coronavirus spike. Naive versus memory sequencing indicated the assay detects memory recall responses rather than primary responses primed during culture. The study was limited by small numbers of patients and tested TCRs. Compared with monoreactive clones, crossreactive clones had significantly weaker SARS-CoV-2-driven expansion, a result consistent with antigenic imprinting.

Counted from cysteine to phenylalanine, this CDR3 has 13 amino acids. Just the 39-base CDR3 DNA is kept, in frame starting at base 1. V is shortened by 6 bases, J by 6 bases, and the region joining them spans 12 bases. From a lookup of the germline V gene (reference sequence), CDR1 and CDR2 are LNHDA and SQIVND. CEF-cultured naive and memory CD4+ T cell DNA received survey-level immunoSEQ TCR-beta sequencing. Per the original workflow: Preprocessing removed nonproductive sequences and CDR3s not starting with C, not ending with F or W, or shorter than 7 amino acids. Antigen-specific clonotypes were called with the MANAFEST web app on the basis of expansion relative to the reference and to other culture wells. A clone was considered positive if significant expansion relative to the reference culture was observed in 2 of 3 replicate wells at an FDR below 0.05. Positive clones also required significant expansion versus all other tandem wells and an odds ratio above 5. Cultured and uncultured naive and memory CD4+ repertoires were searched for previously identified spike- and CEF-reactive CDR3s. CDR3 homology was quantified as pairwise Levenshtein distance, calculated with the stringdist R package after three terminal residues were trimmed from each end. The table was pulled from immuneACCESS by TCRdb, which kept in-frame rearrangements only. Such tables lose some clones; where checked, under half of the loss comes from unresolved V genes, and the rest has no known cause. V and J calls and clone size are given by that table; D and trimming were obtained from the DNA. The sample data list fewer than 35,000 clones, and about three quarters of these were observed just once. The top ten clonotypes cover almost 3.5% of the sample.

Naive and memory CD4+ T cells were separated from cryopreserved PBMCs by CD4 enrichment followed by EasySep naive CD4+ T cell enrichment. Sorted naive or memory CD4+ T cells (about 9.9 x 10^4) were grown at a 1:1 ratio with T cell-depleted PBMCs and CEF peptides for 10 days. Each peptide culture condition was generally run in triplicate replicate wells. Ficoll-Paque PLUS gradient centrifugation was used to isolate PBMCs from leukapheresis product or whole blood. PBMCs were either used fresh in the expansion assay or cryopreserved at -140 degrees C. The QIAamp Micro DNA Kit was used to extract genomic DNA from the CD4+ T cells.

This receptor was identified in an adult with COVID-19. The chain is assembled from TRBV19 and TRBJ2-1; a weak D assignment points to TRBD1 (6 bases agree). What was sequenced was memory CD4+ T cells from PBMCs, cultured in vitro. The cell subset or site label here, explained by the study, means: memory (non-naive) CD4+ T cells. This receptor has the CDR3 CASRGFRGNEQFF. The nucleotide sequence reads as follows: TGTGCCAGTAGGGGATTCAGGGGCAATGAGCAGTTCTTC. This CDR3, with the reference TRBV19 and TRBJ2-1 proteins standing in past its ends, gives the full variable domain DGGITQSPKYLFRKEGQNVTLSCEQNLNHDAMYWYRQDPGQGLRLIYYSQIVNDFQKGDIAEGYSVSREKKESFPLTVTSAQKNPTAFYLCASRGFRGNEQFFGPGTRLTVL.